This is a list of T cell receptor beta chains from one sample in a study of lymphopenia after photon versus proton radiotherapy. TCRdb's table, derived via immunoSEQ multiplex PCR, lists solely in-frame clones and lacks some. This sample has 55,000 to 85,000 clones, with around 92% found just once. The sequencing used peripheral blood, collected from a patient treated with photon-based radiotherapy. Receptors originate from a woman between 40 and 50 years old with cholangiocarcinoma. Each CDR3 is given with its conserved first and last residue. The order of the fields is V gene, J gene, D gene, clone size, CDR3 protein, CDR3 DNA. The D gene is left open where the match is weak. Clone size is stated in some rows and not others, as once, few, many or a class when expanded.

V gene: TRBV7-9
J gene: TRBJ2-7
D gene: -
clone size: once
CDR3 protein: CASSLGGGSYEQYF
CDR3 DNA: TGTGCCAGCAGCTTAGGAGGGGGCTCCTACGAGCAGTACTTC

V gene: TRBV28
J gene: TRBJ1-1
D gene: TRBD1
clone size: few
CDR3 protein: CASKTGGFHTEAFF
CDR3 DNA: TGTGCCAGCAAAACAGGGGGCTTTCACACTGAAGCTTTCTTT

V gene: TRBV10-1
J gene: TRBJ2-3
D gene: -
clone size: -
CDR3 protein: CASSESNTDTQYF
CDR3 DNA: TGCGCCAGCAGTGAGTCTAACACAGATACGCAGTATTTT

V gene: TRBV27
J gene: TRBJ1-2
D gene: -
clone size: -
CDR3 protein: CASSQVNYGYTF
CDR3 DNA: TGTGCCAGCAGTCAGGTGAACTATGGCTACACCTTC

V gene: TRBV15
J gene: TRBJ2-1
D gene: TRBD1
clone size: -
CDR3 protein: CATSRAGTAYNEQFF
CDR3 DNA: TGTGCCACCAGCAGAGCCGGGACAGCGTACAATGAGCAGTTCTTC

V gene: TRBV27
J gene: TRBJ2-1
D gene: -
clone size: -
CDR3 protein: CASSDVGNEQFF
CDR3 DNA: TGTGCCAGCAGTGACGTGGGGAATGAGCAGTTCTTC

V gene: TRBV19
J gene: TRBJ2-1
D gene: TRBD2
clone size: -
CDR3 protein: CASSIGGTSSYNEQFF
CDR3 DNA: TGTGCCAGTAGTATAGGTGGGACTAGCTCCTACAATGAGCAGTTCTTC

V gene: TRBV29-1
J gene: TRBJ1-1
D gene: TRBD1
clone size: -
CDR3 protein: CSVEGQLNTEAFF
CDR3 DNA: TGCAGCGTGGAGGGACAGCTGAACACTGAAGCTTTCTTT

V gene: TRBV7-3
J gene: TRBJ2-2
D gene: TRBD1
clone size: -
CDR3 protein: CASSLRGPRDRGTGELFF
CDR3 DNA: TGTGCCAGCAGCTTAAGGGGCCCCCGGGACAGGGGCACCGGGGAGCTGTTTTTT

V gene: TRBV4-3
J gene: TRBJ2-2
D gene: -
clone size: -
CDR3 protein: CASSQENTGELFF
CDR3 DNA: TGCGCCAGCAGCCAAGAGAACACCGGGGAGCTGTTTTTT

V gene: TRBV7-2
J gene: TRBJ2-7
D gene: TRBD2
clone size: -
CDR3 protein: CASSLGLAPAYEQYF
CDR3 DNA: TGTGCCAGCAGCTTGGGACTAGCGCCCGCCTACGAGCAGTACTTC

V gene: TRBV23-1
J gene: TRBJ1-1
D gene: -
clone size: -
CDR3 protein: CASKPSLNTEAFF
CDR3 DNA: TGCGCCAGCAAGCCTTCTTTGAACACTGAAGCTTTCTTT

V gene: TRBV12-5
J gene: TRBJ2-1
D gene: TRBD2
clone size: -
CDR3 protein: CASGLVLASGYNEQFF
CDR3 DNA: TGTGCTAGTGGTTTGGTATTGGCTAGCGGCTACAATGAGCAGTTCTTC

V gene: TRBV30
J gene: TRBJ2-2
D gene: -
clone size: -
CDR3 protein: CAWDATGTRGTGELFF
CDR3 DNA: TGTGCCTGGGACGCAACAGGGACCCGAGGAACCGGGGAGCTGTTTTTT

V gene: TRBV19
J gene: TRBJ1-5
D gene: -
clone size: -
CDR3 protein: CASSWGNSNQPQHF
CDR3 DNA: TGTGCCAGTAGTTGGGGTAATAGCAATCAGCCCCAGCATTTT

V gene: TRBV5-1
J gene: TRBJ1-5
D gene: -
clone size: -
CDR3 protein: CASSAGGSNQPQHF
CDR3 DNA: TGCGCCAGCAGCGCCGGCGGGAGCAATCAGCCCCAGCATTTT

V gene: TRBV7-2
J gene: TRBJ2-7
D gene: -
clone size: -
CDR3 protein: CASSLGWHGPGEQYF
CDR3 DNA: TGTGCCAGCAGCTTAGGATGGCACGGCCCGGGCGAGCAGTACTTC

V gene: TRBV4-2
J gene: TRBJ2-1
D gene: TRBD2
clone size: -
CDR3 protein: CASSSPRGAGGSYNEQFF
CDR3 DNA: TGTGCCAGCAGCTCCCCCCGGGGGGCGGGGGGCTCCTACAATGAGCAGTTCTTC

V gene: TRBV9
J gene: TRBJ1-3
D gene: -
clone size: few
CDR3 protein: CASSSGRKGIYF
CDR3 DNA: TGTGCCAGCAGCAGCGGACGAAAAGGCATATATTTT

V gene: TRBV5-4
J gene: TRBJ1-2
D gene: TRBD1
clone size: -
CDR3 protein: CASSPGQGNYGYTF
CDR3 DNA: TGTGCCAGCAGCCCCGGACAGGGCAACTATGGCTACACCTTC

V gene: TRBV5-1
J gene: TRBJ2-5
D gene: -
clone size: -
CDR3 protein: CASRVWEAETQYF
CDR3 DNA: TGCGCCAGCAGGGTATGGGAAGCAGAGACCCAGTACTTC

V gene: TRBV19
J gene: TRBJ2-1
D gene: -
clone size: -
CDR3 protein: CASSIQGNEQFF
CDR3 DNA: TGTGCCAGTAGTATACAGGGGAATGAGCAGTTCTTC

V gene: TRBV7-9
J gene: TRBJ2-1
D gene: -
clone size: -
CDR3 protein: CASSYRTGSYNEQFF
CDR3 DNA: TGTGCCAGCAGCTACCGGACTGGGTCCTACAATGAGCAGTTCTTC

V gene: TRBV28
J gene: TRBJ1-1
D gene: -
clone size: -
CDR3 protein: CASKEGDTEAFF
CDR3 DNA: TGTGCCAGCAAGGAGGGGGACACTGAAGCTTTCTTT

V gene: TRBV15
J gene: TRBJ2-5
D gene: TRBD1
clone size: -
CDR3 protein: CATSRGDSEETQYF
CDR3 DNA: TGTGCCACCAGCAGAGGGGACAGTGAAGAGACCCAGTACTTC

V gene: TRBV7-3
J gene: TRBJ2-3
D gene: -
clone size: -
CDR3 protein: CASSLKADTQYF
CDR3 DNA: TGTGCCAGCAGCTTAAAGGCAGATACGCAGTATTTT

V gene: TRBV7-3
J gene: TRBJ2-2
D gene: -
clone size: -
CDR3 protein: CASSLRQAGELFF
CDR3 DNA: TGTGCCAGCAGCCTTAGACAGGCCGGGGAGCTGTTTTTT

V gene: TRBV13
J gene: TRBJ1-2
D gene: -
clone size: -
CDR3 protein: CASSFGGNGYTF
CDR3 DNA: TGTGCCAGCAGCTTTGGGGGAAACGGCTACACCTTC

V gene: TRBV7-9
J gene: TRBJ1-1
D gene: -
clone size: -
CDR3 protein: CASSSGGWGTEAFF
CDR3 DNA: TGTGCCAGCAGCTCCGGAGGTTGGGGGACTGAAGCTTTCTTT

V gene: TRBV28
J gene: TRBJ1-5
D gene: -
clone size: -
CDR3 protein: CASREGPSNQPQHF
CDR3 DNA: TGTGCCAGCAGAGAGGGACCGTCGAATCAGCCCCAGCATTTT

V gene: TRBV2
J gene: TRBJ2-5
D gene: TRBD2
clone size: -
CDR3 protein: CASSGPSSGKETQYF
CDR3 DNA: TGTGCCAGCAGTGGACCTTCTAGCGGTAAAGAGACCCAGTACTTC

V gene: TRBV7-3
J gene: TRBJ2-5
D gene: TRBD1
clone size: -
CDR3 protein: CASSLIPGGGETQYF
CDR3 DNA: TGTGCCAGCAGCTTAATCCCAGGGGGCGGTGAGACCCAGTACTTC

V gene: TRBV5-1
J gene: TRBJ1-3
D gene: TRBD1
clone size: -
CDR3 protein: CASSEGQGGSGNTIYF
CDR3 DNA: TGCGCCAGCAGCGAGGGACAGGGGGGCTCTGGAAACACCATATATTTT

V gene: TRBV21-1
J gene: TRBJ1-3
D gene: -
clone size: once
CDR3 protein: CASSKKPRQGNTIYF
CDR3 DNA: TGTGCCAGCAGCAAAAAGCCCAGGCAAGGAAACACCATATATTTT

V gene: TRBV6-6
J gene: TRBJ1-3
D gene: TRBD1
clone size: -
CDR3 protein: CASSDRGTIYF
CDR3 DNA: TGTGCCAGCAGTGACAGGGGTACCATATATTTT